This T cell receptor beta chain is drawn from a study of CD8 T cells in ankylosing spondylitis. This clonotype was seen more than once but under ten times. Its cognate antigen is unknown. Per germline, CDR1 SGHAT and CDR2 FQNNGV. V lost 3 bases and J lost 0; bases outside the gene matches: 8. This CDR3 region has 18 residues. Overall study results and limits: The study looked at matched synovial fluid samples from ankylosing spondylitis patients. Disease-linked clones were reported to be significantly enriched there. Prior work had noted some motif variants in reactive arthritis blood and synovial fluid. In ankylosing spondylitis blood, a motif of roughly 8 highly homologous TCR beta variants appeared characteristic.

Making the TCR beta libraries involved quantitative 5'-RACE with molecular barcodes. TCRdb recomputed calls from the 5' RACE reads with MiXCR, one row per CDR3 protein. The repertoire holds about 240,000 distinct CDR3 sequences, with approximately 8% as singletons. The source material was blood, either unsorted or a sorted T cell fraction (not recorded which). This TCR was sampled from a female donor with ankylosing spondylitis or in good health (not recorded which). The chain couples TRBV11-2 to TRBJ2-6; TRBD1 agrees at 7 bases. The CDR3 protein is CASSFSGTANSGANVLTF. The CDR3 DNA reads TGTGCCAGCAGCTTCTCCGGGACAGCCAACTCTGGGGCCAACGTCCTGACTTTC.